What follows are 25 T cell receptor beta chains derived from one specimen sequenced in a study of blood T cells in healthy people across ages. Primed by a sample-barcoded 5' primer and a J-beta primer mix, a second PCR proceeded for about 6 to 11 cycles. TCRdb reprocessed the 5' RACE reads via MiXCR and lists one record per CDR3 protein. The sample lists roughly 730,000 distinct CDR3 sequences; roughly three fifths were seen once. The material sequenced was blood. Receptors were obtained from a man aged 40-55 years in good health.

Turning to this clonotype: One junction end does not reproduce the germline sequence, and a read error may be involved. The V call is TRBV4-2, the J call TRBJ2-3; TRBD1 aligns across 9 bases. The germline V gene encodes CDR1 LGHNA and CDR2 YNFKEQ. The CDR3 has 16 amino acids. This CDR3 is CANSQEGGQGIDTQYF. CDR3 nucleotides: TGTGCCAACAGCCAAGAGGGAGGACAGGGGATAGATACGCAGTATTTT.

Here the CDR3 reads CSASEYRSSGANVLTF. DNA of the CDR3: TGCAGTGCTAGCGAGTACAGGAGCTCTGGGGCCAACGTCCTGACTTTC. V and J are TRBV20-1 and TRBJ2-6; perhaps TRBD1 as D (5 bases). Germline lookup yields CDR1 DFQATT and CDR2 SNEGSKA (reference sequence). The CDR3 has 16 amino acids. Trimming left V 3 bases short and J 0 bases short, with 12 bases between.

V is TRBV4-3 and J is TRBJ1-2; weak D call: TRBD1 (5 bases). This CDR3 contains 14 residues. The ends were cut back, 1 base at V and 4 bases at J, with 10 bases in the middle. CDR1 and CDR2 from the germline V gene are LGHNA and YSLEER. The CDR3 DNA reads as TGCGCCAGCAGCCAAGGGGACCAGACCTATGGCTACACCTTC. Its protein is CASSQGDQTYGYTF.

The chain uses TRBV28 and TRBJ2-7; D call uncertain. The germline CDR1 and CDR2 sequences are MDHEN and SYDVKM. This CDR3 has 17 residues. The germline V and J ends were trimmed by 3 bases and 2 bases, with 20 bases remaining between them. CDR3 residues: CASSLSQKTNKPYEQYF. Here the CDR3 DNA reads TGTGCCAGCAGTTTGTCTCAAAAAACAAATAAACCCTACGAGCAGTACTTC.

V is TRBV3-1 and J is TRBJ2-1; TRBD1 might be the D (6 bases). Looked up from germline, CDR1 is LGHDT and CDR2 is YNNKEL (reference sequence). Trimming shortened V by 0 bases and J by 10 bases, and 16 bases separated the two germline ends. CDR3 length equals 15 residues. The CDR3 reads CASSQDPRGIGEQFF. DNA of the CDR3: TGTGCCAGCAGCCAAGATCCCAGGGGAATTGGGGAGCAGTTCTTC.

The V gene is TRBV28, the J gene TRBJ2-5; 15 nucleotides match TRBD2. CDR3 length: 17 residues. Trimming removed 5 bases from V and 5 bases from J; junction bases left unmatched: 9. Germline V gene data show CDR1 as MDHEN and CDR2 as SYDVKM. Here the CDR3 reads CASSSGLAGGQPETQYF. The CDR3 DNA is TGTGCCAGCAGTAGCGGACTAGCGGGAGGGCAGCCGGAGACCCAGTACTTC.

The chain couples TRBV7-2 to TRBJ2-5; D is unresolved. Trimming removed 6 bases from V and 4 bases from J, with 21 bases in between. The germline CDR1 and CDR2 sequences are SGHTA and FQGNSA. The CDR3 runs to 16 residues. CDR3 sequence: CASRDTRISVVETQYF. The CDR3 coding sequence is TGTGCCAGCAGGGATACACGGATCTCAGTAGTAGAGACCCAGTACTTC. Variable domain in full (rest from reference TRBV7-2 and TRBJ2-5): GAGVSQSPSNKVTEKGKDVELRCDPISGHTALYWYRQSLGQGLEFLIYFQGNSAPDKSGLPSDRFSAERTGGSVSTLTIQRTQQEDSAVYLCASRDTRISVVETQYFGPGTRLLVL.

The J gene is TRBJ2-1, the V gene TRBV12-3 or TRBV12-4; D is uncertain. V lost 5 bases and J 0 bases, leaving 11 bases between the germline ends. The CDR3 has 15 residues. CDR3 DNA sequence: TGTGCCAGCAGTGAGCGCCTGAGCTCCTACAATGAGCAGTTCTTC. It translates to CASSERLSSYNEQFF.

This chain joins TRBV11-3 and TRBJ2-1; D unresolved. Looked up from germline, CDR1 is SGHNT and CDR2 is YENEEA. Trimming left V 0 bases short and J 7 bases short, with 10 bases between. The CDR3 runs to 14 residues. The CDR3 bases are TGTGCCAGCAGCTTAGATCCGTCCCAAAATGAGCAGTTCTTC. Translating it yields CASSLDPSQNEQFF. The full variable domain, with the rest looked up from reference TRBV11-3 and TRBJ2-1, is EAGVVQSPRYKIIEKKQPVAFWCNPISGHNTLYWYLQNLGQGPELLIRYENEEAVDDSQLPKDRFSAERLKGVDSTLKIQPAELGDSAVYLCASSLDPSQNEQFFGPGTRLTVL.

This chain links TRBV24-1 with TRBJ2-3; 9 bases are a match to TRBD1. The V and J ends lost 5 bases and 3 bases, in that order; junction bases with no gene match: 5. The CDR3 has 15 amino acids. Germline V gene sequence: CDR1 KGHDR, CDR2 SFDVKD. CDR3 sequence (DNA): TGTGCCACCAGTGTCGGGACAGGGTCAACAGATACGCAGTATTTT. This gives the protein CATSVGTGSTDTQYF.

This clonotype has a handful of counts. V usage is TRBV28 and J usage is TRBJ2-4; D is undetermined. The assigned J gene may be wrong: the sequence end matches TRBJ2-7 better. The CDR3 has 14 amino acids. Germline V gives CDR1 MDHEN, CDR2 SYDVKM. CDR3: CAIRPAGKPYEQYF. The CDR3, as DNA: TGTGCCATCCGCCCGGCAGGAAAACCCTACGAGCAGTACTTC.

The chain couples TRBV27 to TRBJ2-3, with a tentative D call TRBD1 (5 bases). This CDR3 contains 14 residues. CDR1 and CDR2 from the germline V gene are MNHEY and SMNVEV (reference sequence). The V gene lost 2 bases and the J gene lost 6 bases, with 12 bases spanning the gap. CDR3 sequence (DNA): TGTGCCAGCAGTTTAGTACCAGGGTGGGATACGCAGTATTTT. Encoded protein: CASSLVPGWDTQYF.

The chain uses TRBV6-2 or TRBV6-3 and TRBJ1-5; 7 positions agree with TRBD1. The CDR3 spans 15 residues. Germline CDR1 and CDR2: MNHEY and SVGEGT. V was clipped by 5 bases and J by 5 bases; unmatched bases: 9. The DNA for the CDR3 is TGTGCCAGCAGTACACGGACAGGAGTTGATCAGCCCCAGCATTTT. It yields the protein CASSTRTGVDQPQHF.

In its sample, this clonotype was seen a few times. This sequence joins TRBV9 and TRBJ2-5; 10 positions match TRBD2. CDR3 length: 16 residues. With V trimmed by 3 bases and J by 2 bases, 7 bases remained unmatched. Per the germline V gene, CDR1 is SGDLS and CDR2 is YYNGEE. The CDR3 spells CASSGLLAGYQETQYF. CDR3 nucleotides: TGTGCCAGCAGCGGTTTACTAGCGGGGTATCAAGAGACCCAGTACTTC.

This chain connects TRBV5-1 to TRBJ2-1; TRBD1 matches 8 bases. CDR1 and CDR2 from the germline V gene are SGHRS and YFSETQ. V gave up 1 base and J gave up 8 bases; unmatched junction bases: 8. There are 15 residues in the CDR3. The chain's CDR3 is CASSLMPGGSDEQFF. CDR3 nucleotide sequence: TGCGCCAGCAGCTTGATGCCAGGGGGCAGCGATGAGCAGTTCTTC.

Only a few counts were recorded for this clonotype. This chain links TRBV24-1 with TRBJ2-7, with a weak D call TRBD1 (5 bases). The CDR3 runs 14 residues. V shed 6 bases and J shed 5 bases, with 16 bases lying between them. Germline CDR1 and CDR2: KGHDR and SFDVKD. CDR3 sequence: CATSPDSNEHEQYF. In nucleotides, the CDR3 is TGTGCCACCAGTCCCGACAGTAATGAACACGAGCAGTACTTC.

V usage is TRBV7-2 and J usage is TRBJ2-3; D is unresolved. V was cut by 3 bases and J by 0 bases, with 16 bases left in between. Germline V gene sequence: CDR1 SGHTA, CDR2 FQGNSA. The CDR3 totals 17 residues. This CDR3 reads CASSFGTRSSSTDTQYF. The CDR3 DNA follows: TGTGCCAGCAGCTTTGGCACAAGAAGCTCTAGCACAGATACGCAGTATTTT.

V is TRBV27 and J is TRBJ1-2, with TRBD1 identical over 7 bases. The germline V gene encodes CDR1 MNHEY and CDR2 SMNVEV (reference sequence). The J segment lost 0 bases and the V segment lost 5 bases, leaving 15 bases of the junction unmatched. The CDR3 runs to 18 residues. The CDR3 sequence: CASSPQLLGQPANYGYTF. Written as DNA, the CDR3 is TGTGCCAGCAGTCCCCAACTTCTGGGACAGCCAGCTAACTATGGCTACACCTTC.

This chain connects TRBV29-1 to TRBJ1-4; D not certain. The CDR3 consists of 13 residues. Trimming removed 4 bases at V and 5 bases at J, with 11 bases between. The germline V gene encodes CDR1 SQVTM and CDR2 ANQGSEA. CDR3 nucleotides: TGCAGCGTTGGATCGGCGGGGAATGAAAAACTGTTTTTT. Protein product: CSVGSAGNEKLFF. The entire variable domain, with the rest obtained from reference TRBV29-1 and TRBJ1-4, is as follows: SAVISQKPSRDICQRGTSLTIQCQVDSQVTMMFWYRQQPGQSLTLIATANQGSEATYESGFVIDKFPISRPNLTFSTLTVSNMSPEDSSIYLCSVGSAGNEKLFFGSGTQLSVL.

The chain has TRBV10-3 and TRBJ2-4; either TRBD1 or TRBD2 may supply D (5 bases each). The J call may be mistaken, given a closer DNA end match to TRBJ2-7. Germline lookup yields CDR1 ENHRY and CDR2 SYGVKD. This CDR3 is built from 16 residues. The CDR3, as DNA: TGTGCCATCAGTGAGTCTCCCGAGGGGCGCGACTCCGAGCAGTACTTC. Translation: CAISESPEGRDSEQYF.

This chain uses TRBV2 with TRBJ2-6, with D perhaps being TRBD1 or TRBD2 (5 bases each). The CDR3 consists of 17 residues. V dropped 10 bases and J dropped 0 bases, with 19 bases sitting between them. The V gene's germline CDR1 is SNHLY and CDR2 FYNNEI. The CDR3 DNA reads TGTGCCACCCACGGGGCTGGCCTGCTCTCTGGGGCCAACGTCCTGACTTTC. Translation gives CATHGAGLLSGANVLTF.

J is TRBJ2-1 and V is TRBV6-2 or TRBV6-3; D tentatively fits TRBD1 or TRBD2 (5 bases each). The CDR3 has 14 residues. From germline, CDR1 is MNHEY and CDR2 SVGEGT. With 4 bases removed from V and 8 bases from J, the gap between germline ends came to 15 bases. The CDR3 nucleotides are TGTGCCAGCAGTTCCTCGGGGCCCGTCGATGAGCAGTTCTTC. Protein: CASSSSGPVDEQFF.

The CDR3 DNA reads as TGTGCCAGCAGTCACGGACAGCTCATCTCTGGGGCCAACGTCCTGACTTTC. This encodes CASSHGQLISGANVLTF. The chain has TRBV27 and TRBJ2-6; possibly TRBD1 for D (6 bases). This CDR3 is built from 17 residues. With 5 bases removed from V and 0 bases from J, the gap between germline ends came to 14 bases. Germline CDR1 reads MNHEY; CDR2 reads SMNVEV (reference sequence).

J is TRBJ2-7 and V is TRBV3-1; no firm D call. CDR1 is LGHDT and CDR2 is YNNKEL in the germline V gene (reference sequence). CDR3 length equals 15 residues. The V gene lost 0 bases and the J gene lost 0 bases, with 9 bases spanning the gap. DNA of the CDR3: TGTGCCAGCAGCCAAGATATGGCGTCCTCCTACGAGCAGTACTTC. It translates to CASSQDMASSYEQYF.

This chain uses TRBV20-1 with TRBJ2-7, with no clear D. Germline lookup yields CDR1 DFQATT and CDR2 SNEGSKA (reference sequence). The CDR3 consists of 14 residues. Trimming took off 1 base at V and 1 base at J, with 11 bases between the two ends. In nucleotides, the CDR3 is TGCAGTGCTAGAGTCTTGGAAAGGTCCTACGAGCAGTACTTC. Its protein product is CSARVLERSYEQYF.